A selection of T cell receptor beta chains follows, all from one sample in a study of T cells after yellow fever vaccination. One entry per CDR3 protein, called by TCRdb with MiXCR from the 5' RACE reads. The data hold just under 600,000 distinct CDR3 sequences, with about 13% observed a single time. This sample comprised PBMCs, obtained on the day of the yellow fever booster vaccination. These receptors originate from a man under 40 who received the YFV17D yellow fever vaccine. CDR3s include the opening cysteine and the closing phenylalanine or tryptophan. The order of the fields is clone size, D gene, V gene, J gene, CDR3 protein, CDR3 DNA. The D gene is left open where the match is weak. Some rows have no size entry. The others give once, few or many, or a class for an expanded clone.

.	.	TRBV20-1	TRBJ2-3	CSANPAGHTDTQYF	TGCAGTGCCAACCCCGCGGGGCACACAGATACGCAGTATTTT
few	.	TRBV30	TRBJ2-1	CAWRDMSSIDNEQFF	TGTGCCTGGCGGGACATGTCGTCGATTGACAATGAGCAGTTCTTC
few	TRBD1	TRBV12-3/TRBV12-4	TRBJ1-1	CASSFLQTGLAFF	TGTGCCAGCAGTTTCCTTCAGACAGGGCTTGCTTTCTTT
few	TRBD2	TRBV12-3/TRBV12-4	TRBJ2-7	CASRIAGSSYEQYF	TGTGCCAGCAGGATAGCGGGGTCCTCCTACGAGCAGTACTTC
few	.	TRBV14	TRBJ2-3	CASSQVTHGTQYF	TGTGCCAGCAGCCAAGTAACACATGGTACGCAGTATTTT
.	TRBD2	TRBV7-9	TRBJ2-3	CASSFAGAADTQYF	TGTGCCAGCAGCTTCGCGGGAGCGGCAGATACGCAGTATTTT
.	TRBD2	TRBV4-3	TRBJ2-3	CASSQDWVAGASGTDTQYF	TGCGCCAGCAGCCAAGATTGGGTAGCGGGCGCCAGTGGCACAGATACGCAGTATTTT
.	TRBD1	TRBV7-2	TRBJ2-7	CASSLTGTGGEQYF	TGTGCCAGCAGCCTAACCGGGACAGGGGGCGAGCAGTACTTC
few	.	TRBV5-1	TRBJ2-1	CASSLDPGSLYNEQFF	TGCGCCAGCAGCTTGGATCCCGGGAGCCTTTACAATGAGCAGTTCTTC
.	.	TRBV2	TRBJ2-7	CASSDWQDSYEQYF	TGTGCCAGCAGTGATTGGCAGGACTCCTACGAGCAGTACTTC
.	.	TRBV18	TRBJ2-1	CASSPPSGGINEQFF	TGTGCCAGCTCACCACCCAGTGGGGGCATTAATGAGCAGTTCTTC
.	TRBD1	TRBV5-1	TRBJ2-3	CASSWATGESGTQYF	TGCGCCAGCAGCTGGGCGACAGGGGAATCCGGTACGCAGTATTTT
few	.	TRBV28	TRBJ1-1	CASTTGEGIIEAFF	TGTGCCAGCACGACCGGGGAGGGGATAATTGAAGCTTTCTTT
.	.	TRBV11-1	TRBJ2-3	CASTGGTDTQYF	TGTGCCAGCACCGGGGGCACAGATACGCAGTATTTT
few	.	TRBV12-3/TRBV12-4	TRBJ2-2	CASSLARRGPRTGELFF	TGTGCCAGCAGTTTAGCTCGCCGGGGCCCAAGGACCGGGGAGCTGTTTTTT
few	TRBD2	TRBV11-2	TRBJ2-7	CASSRALTGTSGSYEQYF	TGTGCCAGCAGCCGAGCCCTCACCGGGACTAGCGGCTCCTACGAGCAGTACTTC
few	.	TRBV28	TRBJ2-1	CASKYNEQFF	TGTGCCAGCAAATACAATGAGCAGTTCTTC
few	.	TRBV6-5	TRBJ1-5	CASSYGGASQPQHF	TGTGCCAGCAGTTACGGGGGGGCATCTCAGCCCCAGCATTTT
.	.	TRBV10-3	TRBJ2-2	CAISERGQINTGELFF	TGTGCCATCAGTGAGCGGGGGCAGATAAACACCGGGGAGCTGTTTTTT
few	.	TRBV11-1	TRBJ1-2	CASSLGQEYGYTF	TGTGCCAGCAGCTTAGGCCAGGAGTATGGCTACACCTTC
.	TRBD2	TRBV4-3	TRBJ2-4	CASSQAGLAAKNIQYF	TGCGCCAGCAGCCAAGCGGGACTAGCGGCCAAAAACATTCAGTACTTC
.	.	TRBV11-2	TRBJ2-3	CASTQSPGSGDTQYF	TGTGCCAGCACCCAATCCCCAGGGTCGGGAGATACGCAGTATTTT
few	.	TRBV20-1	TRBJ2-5	CSASSPGRAQETQYF	TGCAGTGCTAGTTCCCCCGGGCGGGCCCAAGAGACCCAGTACTTC
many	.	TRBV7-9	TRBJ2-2	CASSLLGDGELFF	TGTGCCAGCAGCTTACTAGGGGACGGGGAGCTGTTTTTT
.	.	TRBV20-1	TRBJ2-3	CSARDPGAFTDTQYF	TGCAGTGCTAGAGACCCGGGAGCCTTCACAGATACGCAGTATTTT
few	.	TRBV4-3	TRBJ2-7	CASSQEAAGSRVEQYF	TGCGCCAGCAGCCAAGAGGCGGCAGGGAGCCGGGTCGAGCAGTACTTC
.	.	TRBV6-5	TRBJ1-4	CASRRGGEKLFF	TGTGCCAGCAGGCGGGGGGGGGAAAAACTGTTTTTT
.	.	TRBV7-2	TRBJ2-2	CASSFTSSGELFF	TGTGCCAGCAGCTTTACTAGTTCCGGGGAGCTGTTTTTT
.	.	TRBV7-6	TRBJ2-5	CAIKGVQETQYF	TGTGCCATTAAGGGGGTTCAAGAGACCCAGTACTTC
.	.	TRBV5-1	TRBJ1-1	CASSPSRYTEAFF	TGCGCCAGCAGCCCTTCGCGGTACACTGAAGCTTTCTTT
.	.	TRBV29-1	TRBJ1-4	CSVEDNEKLFF	TGCAGCGTTGAAGATAATGAAAAACTGTTTTTT
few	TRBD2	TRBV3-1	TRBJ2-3	CASSIYNSGRDADTQYF	TGTGCCAGCAGCATATATAACAGCGGGAGGGACGCAGATACGCAGTATTTT
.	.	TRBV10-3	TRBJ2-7	CAISNPQSAHTGRGYEQYF	TGTGCCATCAGCAATCCTCAGTCGGCCCACACGGGAAGGGGCTACGAGCAGTACTTC
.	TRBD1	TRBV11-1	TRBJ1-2	CASSLASGTGYGYTF	TGTGCCAGCAGCTTAGCCTCCGGGACAGGGTATGGCTACACCTTC
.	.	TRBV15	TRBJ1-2	CATSRDVARVVYGYTF	TGTGCCACCAGCAGAGATGTAGCCAGAGTAGTCTATGGCTACACCTTC
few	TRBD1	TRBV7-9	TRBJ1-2	CASSSGQVHYGYTF	TGTGCCAGCAGCTCAGGACAGGTCCACTATGGCTACACCTTC
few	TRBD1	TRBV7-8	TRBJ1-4	CASSARTGSVGLFF	TGTGCCAGCAGCGCTCGGACAGGATCTGTTGGACTGTTTTTT
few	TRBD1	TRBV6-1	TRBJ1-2	CASRSGQGLSGYTF	TGTGCCAGCAGATCCGGACAGGGGTTATCTGGCTACACCTTC
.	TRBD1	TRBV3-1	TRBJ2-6	CASIDRDGANVLTF	TGTGCCAGCATAGACAGGGACGGGGCCAACGTCCTGACTTTC
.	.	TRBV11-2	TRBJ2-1	CAYVDNEQFF	TGTGCCTACGTGGACAATGAGCAGTTCTTC
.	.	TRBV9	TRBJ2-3	CASSQRGGVVPTDTQYF	TGTGCCAGCAGCCAAAGGGGAGGAGTCGTCCCCACAGATACGCAGTATTTT
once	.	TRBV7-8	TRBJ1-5	CASSSPGNNQPQHF	TGTGCCAGCAGTTCACCAGGGAACAATCAGCCCCAGCATTTT